The text below deals with one T cell receptor (beta chain). Per the study methods: Estimated nucleated cell counts came from reference gene primer amplification. Clones were read by immunoSEQ multiplex PCR, and TCRdb kept only the in-frame ones, dropping some. Clone size and the V and J calls come from that table; the DNA yielded D and trimming. There are approximately 100,000 clones in the sample; 80% to 90% occur only once, and roughly 8.2% lies in the top ten. This entry belongs to a study of blood T cell repertoires in COVID-19. Study background: Acute-phase and convalescent COVID-19 samples originated in the United States, Italy and Spain. In each case, the material was cDNA or gDNA derived from T cells, B-cell-depleted T cells, or PBMCs.

The source is an elderly woman with active or convalescent COVID-19. Sequencing used peripheral blood.

CDR3 amino acids: CAISEGGMSYNEQFF. CDR3 in DNA: TGTGCCATCAGTGAGGGCGGGATGTCCTACAATGAGCAGTTCTTC. The rearrangement uses TRBV10-3 and TRBJ2-1, with D tentatively TRBD2 (6 bases). The germline V and J ends were trimmed by 2 bases and 1 base, with 9 bases remaining between them. The length of the CDR3 is 15 residues. From germline, CDR1 is ENHRY and CDR2 SYGVKD.